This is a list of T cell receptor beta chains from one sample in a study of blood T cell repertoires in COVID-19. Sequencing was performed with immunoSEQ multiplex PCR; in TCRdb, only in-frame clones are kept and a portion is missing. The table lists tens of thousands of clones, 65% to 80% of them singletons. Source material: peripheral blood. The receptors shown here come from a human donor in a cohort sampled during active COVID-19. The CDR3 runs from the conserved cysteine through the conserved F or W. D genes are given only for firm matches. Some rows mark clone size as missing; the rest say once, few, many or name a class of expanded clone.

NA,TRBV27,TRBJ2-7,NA,TGTGCCAGCAGTTTCGGGGGATCCCCCTACGAGCAGTACTTC,CASSFGGSPYEQYF
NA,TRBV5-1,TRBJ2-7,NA,TGCGCCAGCAGCTTGGATGAAGGGACTTCTTTCTACGAGCAGTACTTC,CASSLDEGTSFYEQYF
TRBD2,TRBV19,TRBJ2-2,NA,TGTGCCAGTACGTGGTTTTCGGCTAGCGGGAACACCGGGGAGCTGTTTTTT,CASTWFSASGNTGELFF
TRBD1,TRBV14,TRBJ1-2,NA,TGTGCCAGCAGCCGGATTGGACAGGGGGCGACCTTC,CASSRIGQGATF
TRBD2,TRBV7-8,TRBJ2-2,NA,TGTGCCAGCAGCTTACCGAAACTAGCGGGAGTCGGAGACACCGGGGAGCTGTTTTTT,CASSLPKLAGVGDTGELFF
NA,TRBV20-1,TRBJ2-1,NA,TGCAGTGCTAGTGGTGAGGGCCGGGGTGAGCAGTTCTTC,CSASGEGRGEQFF
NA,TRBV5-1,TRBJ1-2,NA,TGCGCCAGCAGCCAGAGGGGGGGACTTTATGGCTACACCTTC,CASSQRGGLYGYTF
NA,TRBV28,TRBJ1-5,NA,TGTGCCAGCAGAACCCGACCAGGGTATAGCAATCAGCCCCAGCATTTT,CASRTRPGYSNQPQHF
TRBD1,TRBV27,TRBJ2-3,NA,TGTGCCAGCAATCTCGGGGGACAGGGTTCAGATACGCAGTATTTT,CASNLGGQGSDTQYF
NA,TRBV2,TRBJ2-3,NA,TGTGCCAGCAGTCTACAAGCGACTGCCCGCGATACGCAGTATTTT,CASSLQATARDTQYF
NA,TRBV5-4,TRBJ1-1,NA,TGTGCCAGCAGCTCCATGGTCAGGATCGGGAACACTGAAGCTTTCTTT,CASSSMVRIGNTEAFF
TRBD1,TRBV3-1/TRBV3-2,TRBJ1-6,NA,TGTGCCAGCATCGCGGACAGGGCTGGTTCACCCCTCCACTTT,CASIADRAGSPLHF
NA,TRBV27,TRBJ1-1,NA,TGTGCCAGCATGGTCCGGGGGTCCACTGAAGCTTTCTTT,CASMVRGSTEAFF
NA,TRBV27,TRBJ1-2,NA,TGTGCCAGCAGTCCAATCAGGGTCAGGGCTAATAACTATGGCTACACCTTC,CASSPIRVRANNYGYTF
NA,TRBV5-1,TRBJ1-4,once,TGCGCCAGCAGCTTGGGGGCAGCAACTAATGAAAAACTGTTTTTT,CASSLGAATNEKLFF
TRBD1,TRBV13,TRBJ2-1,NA,TGTGCCAGCAGGAAGGGGACAGACAATGAGCAGTTCTTC,CASRKGTDNEQFF
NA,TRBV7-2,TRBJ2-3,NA,TGTGCCAGCAGCTTAGGTTCGGCGGAAGGCACAGATACGCAGTATTTT,CASSLGSAEGTDTQYF
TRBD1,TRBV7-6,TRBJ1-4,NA,TGTGCCAGCAGCTTACAAGGCCGGACAGGGGGTCCAAAACTGTTTTTT,CASSLQGRTGGPKLFF
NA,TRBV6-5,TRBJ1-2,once,TGTGCCAGCAGTCAACCCACAGGAAGTAGGGCCTACACCTTC,CASSQPTGSRAYTF
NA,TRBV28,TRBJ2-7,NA,TGTGCCAGCAGTTTCGGTGGCTCCTACGAGCAGTACTTC,CASSFGGSYEQYF
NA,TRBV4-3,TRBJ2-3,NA,TGCGCCAGCAGCCAAGATAGCTACACAGATACGCAGTATTTT,CASSQDSYTDTQYF
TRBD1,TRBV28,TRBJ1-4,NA,TGTGCCAGCAGTTCCGTTTTGGGACAGGGGGCCAAGCATAATGAAAAACTGTTTTTT,CASSSVLGQGAKHNEKLFF
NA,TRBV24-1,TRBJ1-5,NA,TGTGCCACCAGTGATTCCCAAGTGAGGCCCCAGCATTTT,CATSDSQVRPQHF
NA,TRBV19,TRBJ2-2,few,TGTGCCAGCAGATACGCAACAGGACCGAACACCGGGGAGCTGTTTTTT,CASRYATGPNTGELFF
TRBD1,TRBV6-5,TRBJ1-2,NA,TGTGCCAGCGGACTATCAGGGGGCAGCTATGGCTACACCTTC,CASGLSGGSYGYTF
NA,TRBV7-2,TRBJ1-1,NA,TGTGCCAGCAGCACCATGGCGAACACTGAAGCTTTCTTT,CASSTMANTEAFF
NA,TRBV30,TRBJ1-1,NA,TGTGCCTGGAGAAACCCGGGGGGCGGGTGGACTGAAGCTTTCTTT,CAWRNPGGGWTEAFF
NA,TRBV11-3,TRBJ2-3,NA,TGTGCCAGCAGCCCCCGGGACTCTGATACGCAGTATTTT,CASSPRDSDTQYF
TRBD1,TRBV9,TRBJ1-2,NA,TGTGCCAGCAGCAGAGAGGACAGGGGGGCCTATGGCTACACCTTC,CASSREDRGAYGYTF
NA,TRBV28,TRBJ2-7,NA,TGTGCCAGCAGCCCCCCACTCGCCTACGAGCAGTACTTC,CASSPPLAYEQYF
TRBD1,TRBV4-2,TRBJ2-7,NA,TGTGCCAGCAGCCAAGATTCGGCAGGGGGCTCCTACGAGCAGTACTTC,CASSQDSAGGSYEQYF
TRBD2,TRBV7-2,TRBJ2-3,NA,TGTGCCAGCAGCACCCACGGACTAGCGGGAGCCACAGATACGCAGTATTTT,CASSTHGLAGATDTQYF
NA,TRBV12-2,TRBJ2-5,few,TGTGCAAGTCGCTTAGTACGTCGAGGCCCCGGAGAGACCCAGTACTTC,CASRLVRRGPGETQYF
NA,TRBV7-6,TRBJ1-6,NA,TGTGCCAGCAGCTTAGGGGGGGTTGGGACGGATTCACCCCTCCACTTT,CASSLGGVGTDSPLHF
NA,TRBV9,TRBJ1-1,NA,TGTGCCAGCAGCTCAGGGGCGGGTGAAGCTTTCTTT,CASSSGAGEAFF
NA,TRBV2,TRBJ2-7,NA,TGTGCCAGCAGTGATCAGGCAGGGGCCCCCGTCGAGCAGTACTTC,CASSDQAGAPVEQYF
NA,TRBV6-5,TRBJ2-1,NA,TGTGCCAGCGGAGGCCCAGGGGCCTACAATGAGCAGTTCTTC,CASGGPGAYNEQFF
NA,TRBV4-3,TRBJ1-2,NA,TGCGCCAGCAGCCTAAATGGGGGGGCGACGAACTATGGCTACACCTTC,CASSLNGGATNYGYTF
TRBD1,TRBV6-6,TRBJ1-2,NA,TGTGCCAGCAGTCTGTTCGGGACAGGGGGACAAACTAACTATGGCTACACCTTC,CASSLFGTGGQTNYGYTF
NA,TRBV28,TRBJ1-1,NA,TGTGCCAGCAGTTTAGTAACAGCGAACACTGAAGCTTTCTTT,CASSLVTANTEAFF
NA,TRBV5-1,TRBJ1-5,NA,TGCGCCAGCAGCTTGGGTTTCGGTCAGCCCCAGCATTTT,CASSLGFGQPQHF
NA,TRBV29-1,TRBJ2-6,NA,TGCAGCGTGACTGGGGCCATCAGCTCTGGGGCCAACGTCCTGACTTTC,CSVTGAISSGANVLTF
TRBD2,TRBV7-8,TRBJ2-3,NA,TGTGCCAGCAGCTTAGCGTTTCGCGGGAGGGGTACGCAGTATTTT,CASSLAFRGRGTQYF
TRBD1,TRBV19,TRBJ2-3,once,TGTGCCAGTAGTCGTCCGACAGGGGGCCAAGCAGATACGCAGTATTTT,CASSRPTGGQADTQYF
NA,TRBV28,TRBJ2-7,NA,TGTGCCAGCAGTCCGGGGGGCAGTACCTACGAGCAGTACTTC,CASSPGGSTYEQYF
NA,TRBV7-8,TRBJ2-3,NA,TGTGCCAGCCGTCGGGACTCCACAGATACGCAGTATTTT,CASRRDSTDTQYF
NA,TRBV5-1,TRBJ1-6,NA,TGCGCCAGCAGCTTCGGGGATCATTCACCCCTCCACTTT,CASSFGDHSPLHF
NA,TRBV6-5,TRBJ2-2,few,TGTGCCAGCAGACCTATGAGAAGCTTCGGGGAGCTGTTTTTT,CASRPMRSFGELFF
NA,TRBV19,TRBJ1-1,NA,TGTGCCAGTCCCCCTCGGGGGAGGATGTCTGAAGCTTTCTTT,CASPPRGRMSEAFF
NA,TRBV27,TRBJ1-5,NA,TGTGCCAGCAGAACGATTGGGCGGGGCAATCAGCCCCAGCATTTT,CASRTIGRGNQPQHF
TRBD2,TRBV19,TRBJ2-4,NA,TGTGCCAGTATCGTAAGGACTAGCGGTACCAAAAACATTCAGTACTTC,CASIVRTSGTKNIQYF
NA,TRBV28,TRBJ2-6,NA,TGTGCCAGCAGTTCCGGGACATCTGGGGCCAACGTCCTGACTTTC,CASSSGTSGANVLTF
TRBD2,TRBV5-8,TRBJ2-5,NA,TGTGCCAGCAGCTTGGTCAGGCTAGCGGGAGGAGAGACCCAGTACTTC,CASSLVRLAGGETQYF